The 18 T cell receptor beta chains below were found in one sample sequenced in a study of cytomegalovirus exposure and HLA in healthy donors. The study ran its PCR with 60 Vbeta and 13 Jbeta primers. Generated by immunoSEQ multiplex PCR, the TCRdb table keeps only in-frame clones and is missing some. The sample includes around 150,000 clones, over 60% seen only once; the top ten take around 3.1%. Sequencing input: PBMCs. The receptors originated from a man between 40 and 49 years old in good health and CMV-seronegative.

The V call is TRBV4-2, the J call TRBJ2-4, with D perhaps TRBD2 (6 bases). The CDR3 extends over 18 amino acids. Germline V gives CDR1 LGHNA, CDR2 YNFKEQ. The ends were cut back, 0 bases at V and 0 bases at J, with 15 bases in the middle. CDR3 DNA sequence: TGTGCCAGCAGCCAAGATGGAGGGAGCTTTATAGCCAAAAACATTCAGTACTTC. Amino acid sequence: CASSQDGGSFIAKNIQYF.

The rearrangement joins TRBV2 to TRBJ1-4; D might be TRBD1 (6 bases). Germline V gene data show CDR1 as SNHLY and CDR2 as FYNNEI. CDR3 length: 14 residues. V was trimmed by 6 bases and J by 8 bases, leaving 16 bases between them. The CDR3 loop is CASRETGYREKLFF. CDR3 coding DNA: TGTGCCAGCAGGGAAACAGGGTATCGGGAAAAACTGTTTTTT.

This clone was seen more than once but under ten times. The chain carries TRBV9 and TRBJ2-1, with TRBD2 identical over 9 bases. Germline assignment: CDR1 SGDLS and CDR2 YYNGEE. J lost 9 bases, V lost 1 base, and 8 bases had no gene match. The CDR3 contains 15 residues. The CDR3 sequence: CASSVRAGGWSEQFF. The CDR3 region has the DNA TGTGCCAGCAGCGTACGGGCGGGGGGGTGGAGTGAGCAGTTCTTC.

The chain employs TRBV6-5 and TRBJ2-7, with no clear D. The V gene's germline CDR1 is MNHEY and CDR2 SVGAGI. V dropped 0 bases and J dropped 0 bases, with 9 bases sitting between them. The CDR3 length is 15 residues. The CDR3 loop is CASSYSASSSYEQYF. CDR3 nucleotide sequence: TGTGCCAGCAGTTACTCAGCCTCAAGCTCCTACGAGCAGTACTTC.

This clone has just a few counts. The chain employs TRBV7-3 and TRBJ2-1; a weak D match, TRBD2 (5 bases). V was cut by 11 bases and J by 8 bases, with 16 bases left in between. CDR1 is SGHTA and CDR2 is FQGTGA in the germline V gene. The CDR3 is 12 amino acids. The CDR3, as DNA: TGTGCCGAAGGGAGAGAAGGTGATGAGCAGTTCTTC. Protein product: CAEGREGDEQFF.

V and J are TRBV5-1 and TRBJ1-1; TRBD1 agrees at 8 bases. V dropped 4 bases and J dropped 5; count of bases not matched to a gene: 10. Germline V lookup: CDR1 SGHRS, CDR2 YFSETQ. The CDR3 is 15 residues long. The CDR3 region is CASSPGDRSRTEAFF. The CDR3 region has the DNA TGCGCCAGCAGCCCGGGGGACAGGTCTCGAACTGAAGCTTTCTTT.

The V and J genes are TRBV7-2 and TRBJ2-1; no reliable D call. The CDR3 is 15 residues long. V was pared by 7 bases and J by 0 bases, with 13 bases between. Germline CDR1 is SGHTA and CDR2 is FQGNSA. Here the CDR3 reads CASNLGDPSYNEQFF. DNA for the CDR3: TGTGCCAGCAACCTAGGTGACCCCTCCTACAATGAGCAGTTCTTC.

V usage is TRBV6-6 and J usage is TRBJ1-2, with TRBD1 identical over 8 bases. This CDR3 contains 16 residues. Looked up from germline, CDR1 is MNHNY and CDR2 is SVGAGI (reference sequence). The V segment lost 8 bases and the J segment 2 bases; nucleotides outside the gene matches: 13. This CDR3 reads CASAWTGITQNYGYTF. The CDR3 DNA sequence: TGTGCCAGCGCTTGGACAGGGATAACCCAAAACTATGGCTACACCTTC.

A single count supports this clone. The CDR3 spells CASSIGGFTEAFF. CDR3 coding DNA: TGTGCCAGTAGTATAGGGGGCTTCACTGAAGCTTTCTTT. The chain combines TRBV19 with TRBJ1-1; D perhaps matches TRBD1 (5 bases). Trimming left V 1 base short and J 4 bases short, with 7 bases between. The CDR3 extends over 13 amino acids. Germline V gene sequence: CDR1 LNHDA, CDR2 SQIVND (reference sequence).

J is TRBJ2-7 and V is TRBV9; D unclear. The V gene lost 0 bases and the J gene lost 0 bases, with 4 bases spanning the gap. This CDR3 comprises 13 residues. Per germline, CDR1 SGDLS and CDR2 YYNGEE. The CDR3, as DNA: TGTGCCAGCAGCGTAGCCTCCTCCTACGAGCAGTACTTC. Translated: CASSVASSYEQYF.

This CDR3 is CASSPQLSTTTDTQYF. The CDR3 bases are TGTGCCAGCTCACCTCAGCTCTCTACTACCACAGATACGCAGTATTTT. The rearrangement joins TRBV18 to TRBJ2-3; D not certain. Germline assignment: CDR1 KGHSH and CDR2 LQKENI. The CDR3 is 16 residues long. V was cut by 3 bases and J by 2 bases, with 15 bases left in between.

The V and J genes are TRBV18 and TRBJ2-5, with TRBD2 identical over 8 bases. V dropped 1 base and J dropped 3; count of bases not matched to a gene: 7. The germline V gene encodes CDR1 KGHSH and CDR2 LQKENI. The CDR3 covers 16 residues. CDR3 amino acids: CASSPLAGGTEETQYF. CDR3 coding DNA: TGTGCCAGCTCACCACTGGCGGGGGGTACGGAAGAGACCCAGTACTTC. The full variable domain, its missing parts supplied by reference TRBV18 and TRBJ2-5, is NAGVMQNPRHLVRRRGQEARLRCSPMKGHSHVYWYRQLPEEGLKFMVYLQKENIIDESGMPKERFSAEFPKEGPSILRIQQVVRGDSAAYFCASSPLAGGTEETQYFGPGTRLLVL.

This chain connects TRBV4-1 to TRBJ2-6; a possible D gene is TRBD1 (6 bases). The CDR3 is made up of 18 amino acids. The germline V gene encodes CDR1 MGHRA and CDR2 YSYEKL. Trimming removed 4 bases at V and 0 bases at J, with 16 bases between. The CDR3 DNA reads as TGCGCCAGCAGCCGAGACAGGATTCCTTACTCTGGGGCCAACGTCCTGACTTTC. Translation gives CASSRDRIPYSGANVLTF.

The chain uses TRBV18 and TRBJ2-2; 10 positions match TRBD2. Germline V lookup: CDR1 KGHSH, CDR2 LQKENI. CDR3 length: 16 amino acids. The V segment lost 5 bases and the J segment 4 bases; nucleotides outside the gene matches: 7. CDR3 in amino acids: CASSLGLARGTGELFF. DNA for the CDR3: TGTGCCAGCTCATTGGGACTAGCGAGGGGCACCGGGGAGCTGTTTTTT.

The J gene is TRBJ1-1, the V gene TRBV30; unclear D gene. Trimming stripped 0 bases from V and 3 bases from J, with 11 bases between. This CDR3 contains 14 residues. CDR1 GTSNPN and CDR2 SVGIG come from the germline V gene (reference sequence). Here the CDR3 reads CAWSVRGLYTEAFF. CDR3 nucleotide sequence: TGTGCCTGGAGTGTACGAGGCCTTTACACTGAAGCTTTCTTT.

V usage is TRBV4-3 and J usage is TRBJ2-7, with a tentative D call TRBD2 (6 bases). Germline-derived CDR1 and CDR2 are LGHNA and YSLEER. The CDR3 is made up of 14 amino acids. Trimming took off 3 bases at V and 4 bases at J, with 13 bases between the two ends. The CDR3 loop is CASSQNAGRYEQYF. CDR3 DNA: TGCGCCAGCAGCCAGAACGCAGGGAGGTACGAGCAGTACTTC.

The chain combines TRBV19 with TRBJ1-2; D is ambiguous. CDR3 length equals 13 residues. Germline V gene data show CDR1 as LNHDA and CDR2 as SQIVND (reference sequence). Trimming took 4 bases from V and 5 from J, leaving 11 bases between them. The CDR3 sequence is CASSNGGRYGYTF. CDR3 nucleotides: TGTGCCAGTAGTAACGGAGGAAGATATGGCTACACCTTC.

The CDR3: CASSPVGGQYIQYF. The CDR3 DNA reads as TGTGCCAGCAGCCCCGTCGGGGGTCAATACATTCAGTACTTC. The chain joins TRBV11-2 to TRBJ2-4, with D possibly being TRBD2 (6 bases). V lost 5 bases, J lost 8 bases, and 16 bases lay in between. Germline CDR1 is SGHAT and CDR2 is FQNNGV. CDR3 size: 14 residues.